This passage covers 30 T cell receptor beta chains from one sample sequenced in a study of CD8+CD57+ T cells in acquired aplastic anemia. TCR beta VDJ and CDR3 profiling used genomic DNA as template. TCRdb ran MiXCR on the reads and lists one entry per CDR3 protein. The table shows under 350,000 distinct CDR3 sequences, with approximately 55% occurring only once. Specimen: sorted CD4+, CD8+, or CD8+CD57+ T cells (not recorded which) from PBMCs. The receptors come from a human donor with severe aplastic anemia or a healthy control (not recorded which).

The CDR3 loop reads CASAGERGTDTQYF. As DNA, the CDR3 is TGTGCCAGCGCAGGGGAGCGGGGCACAGATACGCAGTATTTT. The chain recombines TRBV12-3 or TRBV12-4 with TRBJ2-3; D possibly uses TRBD1 or TRBD2 (6 bases each). The V end was cut by 8 bases, the J end by 1 base, with 13 bases between. The CDR3 length is 14 residues.

The chain joins TRBV6-1 to TRBJ1-2; D is perhaps TRBD1 (6 bases). Trimming cost V 10 bases and J 3 bases, with 12 bases left between them. Germline CDR1 and CDR2: MNHNS and SASEGT. The CDR3 runs to 12 residues. The CDR3 is CATEGDDYGYTF. As DNA, the CDR3 is TGTGCCACCGAGGGGGACGACTATGGCTACACCTTC.

This clonotype was seen many times. CDR3 bases: TGTGCCAGCAGTTCCTGGGACAGGGCCTTCTATGGCTACACCTTC. This sequence encodes CASSSWDRAFYGYTF. The chain joins TRBV6-5 to TRBJ1-2; the match to TRBD1 covers 9 bases. Germline CDR1 reads MNHEY; CDR2 reads SVGAGI. V dropped 4 bases and J dropped 4; count of bases not matched to a gene: 7. CDR3 length equals 15 residues.

Notes on this clonotype: A much larger clone differs by one base, so this may be a read error. The genes are TRBV5-1 and TRBJ1-5; TRBD1 might be the D (5 bases). V was pared by 0 bases and J by 3 bases, with 10 bases between. Looked up from germline, CDR1 is SGHRS and CDR2 is YFSETQ. The CDR3 is made up of 15 amino acids. The CDR3 region is CASSLEGTANQPQHF. CDR3 sequence (DNA): TGCGCCAGCAGCTTGGAAGGGACGGCCAATCAGCCCCAGCATTTT.

The chain employs TRBV7-2 and TRBJ2-2; D gene uncertain. From germline, CDR1 is SGHTA and CDR2 FQGNSA. This CDR3 comprises 15 residues. V was trimmed by 1 base and J by 3 bases, leaving 9 bases between them. The CDR3 spells CASSLESAYTGELFF. CDR3 bases: TGTGCCAGCAGCTTAGAGAGTGCCTACACCGGGGAGCTGTTTTTT.

The J gene is TRBJ2-2, the V gene TRBV9; TRBD1 matches 9 bases. Germline CDR1 and CDR2: SGDLS and YYNGEE. The V gene end was trimmed by 7 bases and the J gene end by 5 bases; junction bases not matched to a gene: 6. The CDR3 totals 14 residues. CDR3 amino acids: CASSSTGGTGELFF. DNA of the CDR3: TGTGCCAGCTCTTCGACAGGGGGTACCGGGGAGCTGTTTTTT.

The chain employs TRBV20-1 and TRBJ2-3, with TRBD2 identical over 10 bases. The CDR3 has 17 residues. The junction had 9 bases not matched to a gene; V was cut back by 0 bases and J by 3 bases. Germline V gives CDR1 DFQATT, CDR2 SNEGSKA (reference sequence). CDR3 in DNA: TGCAGTGCTAGAGATCTGAGCGGGGGGGCCGGGACAGATACGCAGTATTTT. It encodes CSARDLSGGAGTDTQYF.

The chain employs TRBV12-3 or TRBV12-4 and TRBJ1-6; D unclear. CDR3 length: 10 residues. Trimming pared 2 bases from V and 19 bases from J, leaving 9 bases between. Here the CDR3 reads CASSLLHLHF. The CDR3 nucleotides read TGTGCCAGCAGTTTACTGCACCTGCACTTT.

The chain links TRBV7-9 to TRBJ2-2; TRBD2 agrees at 13 bases. CDR1 is SEHNR, CDR2 FQNEAQ, per germline (reference sequence). J was trimmed by 3 bases and V by 5 bases; bases with no gene match: 6. The CDR3 spans 17 residues. The CDR3 region has the DNA TGTGCCAGCAGCCCCCAGACTAGCGGGGGGTACACCGGGGAGCTGTTTTTT. Translating gives CASSPQTSGGYTGELFF.

CDR3 sequence reads: CATSRDLAGGPGTDTQYF. In DNA form, the CDR3 reads TGTGCCACCAGCAGAGATCTAGCGGGAGGGCCTGGTACAGATACGCAGTATTTT. The genes are TRBV15 and TRBJ2-3; TRBD2 matches at 12 bases. CDR3 length: 18 residues. In germline, CDR1 is LNHNV, CDR2 YYDKDF (reference sequence). J gave up 3 bases and V 0 bases, and 7 bases lay outside the gene matches.

This clonotype has more than one count but fewer than ten. The chain recombines TRBV2 with TRBJ1-2; possible D gene TRBD1, 6 bases. Germline CDR1 is SNHLY and CDR2 is FYNNEI. The CDR3 sequence is 14 residues long. The V end was cut by 5 bases, the J end by 8 bases, with 18 bases between. CDR3 in DNA: TGTGCCAGCAGTCCTATGGACAGAGTTGGAGGCTACACCTTC. Translated, it gives CASSPMDRVGGYTF.

This clonotype was seen just once. The junction and the germline gene differ at one end; a read error may be behind it. CDR3 sequence (DNA): TGCGCCAGCAGCTTGGGTGGGACAGGGTATGCCAATAAGCATTTCTTC. Its protein is CASSLGGTGYANKHFF. The chain recombines TRBV5-1 with TRBJ2-1, with 9 bases aligning to TRBD1. Germline V CDR1 and CDR2: SGHRS, YFSETQ. The CDR3 length is 16 residues.

The table lists this clonotype with a few counts. V and J are TRBV7-9 and TRBJ2-7, with a tentative D call TRBD2 (5 bases). The CDR3 is 13 amino acids. CDR1 SEHNR and CDR2 FQNEAQ come from the germline V gene (reference sequence). V lost 2 bases, J lost 5 bases, and 10 bases lay in between. CDR3 in DNA: TGTGCCAGCAGCTTATCCCGGGGTGACGAGCAGTACTTC. This encodes CASSLSRGDEQYF.

This clonotype appeared many times. The V gene is TRBV7-2, the J gene TRBJ1-5; tentatively, D is TRBD1 (5 bases). Germline values: CDR1 SGHTA, CDR2 FQGNSA. V dropped 2 bases and J dropped 4 bases, with 21 bases sitting between them. The CDR3 consists of 18 residues. The CDR3 spells CASSLFTGVGRINQPQHF. The CDR3 region has the DNA TGTGCCAGCAGCTTATTCACCGGGGTGGGACGGATAAATCAGCCCCAGCATTTT. Full variable domain (outside the CDR3, taken from reference TRBV7-2 and TRBJ1-5): GAGVSQSPSNKVTEKGKDVELRCDPISGHTALYWYRQSLGQGLEFLIYFQGNSAPDKSGLPSDRFSAERTGGSVSTLTIQRTQQEDSAVYLCASSLFTGVGRINQPQHFGDGTRLSIL.

Ten or more counts support this clonotype. A much larger clone sits a single nucleotide away, making a read error possible. This sequence joins TRBV24-1 and TRBJ1-3; D not resolved. The CDR3 length is 16 residues. The V gene's germline CDR1 is KGHDR and CDR2 SFDVKD. In DNA form, the CDR3 reads TGTGCCACCAGTGTTGCGGACTGTTACTCTGGAAACACCATATGTTTT. Its protein product is CATSVADCYSGNTICF.

This sequence joins TRBV2 and TRBJ1-4; D possibly corresponds to TRBD1 (5 bases). This CDR3 has 15 amino acids. Germline CDR1 reads SNHLY; CDR2 reads FYNNEI. Trimming removed 7 bases from V and 5 bases from J, with 17 bases in between. For the CDR3, the DNA is TGTGCCAGCAACAAGTTCGGCGGGGCGAATGAAAAACTGTTTTTT. Its translation: CASNKFGGANEKLFF.

This clonotype was observed once. The conserved phenylalanine or tryptophan is not found at the CDR3 terminus, so this likely reflects a read error. The rearrangement joins TRBV10-3 to TRBJ2-1, with 8 bases fitting TRBD2. The CDR3 is 16 amino acids. The germline CDR1 and CDR2 sequences are ENHRY and SYGVKD. J was trimmed by 4 bases and V by 6 bases; bases with no gene match: 11. CDR3 in DNA: TGTGCCATCAGCTTTAGCGGGATTGTAGTTTACAATGAGCAGTTCTCC. Translation: CAISFSGIVVYNEQFS.

This clonotype has a handful of counts. The chain uses TRBV2 and TRBJ1-6; TRBD1 is a possible D gene (6 bases). This CDR3 is built from 15 residues. V dropped 5 bases and J dropped 7 bases, with 15 bases sitting between them. The germline V gene has CDR1 SNHLY and CDR2 FYNNEI. The CDR3 coding sequence is TGTGCCAGCAGTAAGACAGGTCCCCTCAATTCACCCCTCCACTTT. It codes for CASSKTGPLNSPLHF.

At least ten counts were recorded for this clonotype. The chain is built from TRBV6-5 and TRBJ1-1; tentatively, D is TRBD1 (6 bases). Trimming cost V 6 bases and J 1 base, with 9 bases left between them. Germline V gene sequence: CDR1 MNHEY, CDR2 SVGAGI. The CDR3 runs to 13 residues. The CDR3 DNA reads TGTGCCAGCAGAACAGGGTCGAACACTGAAGCTTTCTTT. It translates to CASRTGSNTEAFF.

The chain joins TRBV24-1 to TRBJ2-7; 7 positions agree with TRBD2. Germline V lookup: CDR1 KGHDR, CDR2 SFDVKD. V lost 9 bases, J lost 6 bases, and 10 bases stayed unmatched. CDR3 length: 13 residues. As DNA, the CDR3 is TGTGCCACCGGGGAGGGAAGCCTCTCCGAGCAGTACTTC. The encoded protein is CATGEGSLSEQYF.

This chain joins TRBV2 and TRBJ2-3; D is unresolved. This CDR3 has 13 amino acids. Germline V gene sequence: CDR1 SNHLY, CDR2 FYNNEI. V was cut by 7 bases and J by 1 base, with 9 bases left in between. Here the CDR3 DNA reads TGTGCCAGCATGGATCAGGGCACAGATACGCAGTATTTT. This encodes CASMDQGTDTQYF.

This clonotype was found many times. The chain is built from TRBV7-2 and TRBJ1-4; TRBD1 might be the D (6 bases). Germline CDR1 SGHTA, CDR2 FQGNSA. The germline V and J ends were trimmed by 1 base and 4 bases, with 10 bases remaining between them. CDR3 length equals 15 residues. The CDR3 protein is CASSLVARGNEKLFF. The CDR3, as DNA: TGTGCCAGCAGCTTAGTTGCCAGGGGTAATGAAAAACTGTTTTTT.

This clonotype was observed a handful of times. The CDR3 nucleotides are TGCGCCAGCAGCTTACAAGGGGACGAGCAGTACTTC. Translation: CASSLQGDEQYF. The gene calls are TRBV5-1 and TRBJ2-7; maybe TRBD1 (5 bases). With 2 bases removed from V and 5 bases from J, the gap between germline ends came to 8 bases. The germline V gene has CDR1 SGHRS and CDR2 YFSETQ. The CDR3 sequence is 12 residues long.

This clonotype was detected ten times or more. CDR3 in amino acids: CASSQGLRDRGHIPLQETQYF. The CDR3 DNA sequence: TGTGCCAGCAGCCAAGGGTTACGGGACAGGGGACACATACCGCTCCAAGAGACCCAGTACTTC. This chain links TRBV14 with TRBJ2-5; 10 nucleotides match TRBD1. The germline CDR1 and CDR2 sequences are SGHDN and FVKESK. This CDR3 contains 21 residues. The trim removed 1 base at V and 1 base at J, leaving 18 bases unmatched.

This clonotype was observed at least ten times. V gene TRBV5-5 combines with J gene TRBJ2-3, with 9 bases matching TRBD2. J lost 5 bases, V lost 2 bases, and 6 bases had no gene match. From germline, CDR1 is SGHKS and CDR2 YYEKEE (reference sequence). The CDR3 spans 15 residues. For the CDR3, the DNA is TGTGCCAGCAGCTTAGGCCTAGCGGGGTTAGATACGCAGTATTTT. Protein sequence: CASSLGLAGLDTQYF.

V and J are TRBV2 and TRBJ2-7; D is undetermined. Germline lookup yields CDR1 SNHLY and CDR2 FYNNEI. Trimming removed 4 bases at V and 2 bases at J, with 9 bases between. This CDR3 spans 13 amino acids. This chain's CDR3 is CASSVSATYEQYF. The CDR3, as DNA: TGTGCCAGCAGTGTCTCAGCAACCTACGAGCAGTACTTC.

This clonotype has more than one count but fewer than ten. The chain uses TRBV7-9 and TRBJ2-5; maybe TRBD1 (7 bases). CDR1 is SEHNR, CDR2 FQNEAQ, per germline (reference sequence). This CDR3 is 14 amino acids long. Trimming shortened V by 10 bases and J by 4 bases, and 19 bases separated the two germline ends. The CDR3 bases are TGTGCCACTTCGATACGACAGGGAGGAGAGACCCAGTACTTC. Its protein is CATSIRQGGETQYF. Full variable domain (outside the CDR3, taken from reference TRBV7-9 and TRBJ2-5): DTGVSQNPRHKITKRGQNVTFRCDPISEHNRLYWYRQTLGQGPEFLTYFQNEAQLEKSRLLSDRFSAERPKGSFSTLEIQRTEQGDSAMYLCATSIRQGGETQYFGPGTRLLVL.

At least ten counts were recorded for this clonotype. At one end, the junction sequence differs from germline, possibly due to a read error. The CDR3 protein is CASSFEMNTEAFF. The CDR3 region has the DNA TGTGCCAGCAGCTTCGAGATGAACACTGAAGCTTTCTTT. The chain links TRBV5-1 to TRBJ1-1; no clear D gene. The germline V gene encodes CDR1 SGHRS and CDR2 YFSETQ. The CDR3 length is 13 residues. The variable domain in full, completed from reference TRBV5-1 and TRBJ1-1, reads KAGVTQTPRYLIKTRGQQVTLSCSPISGHRSVSWYQQTPGQGLQFLFEYFSETQRNKGNFPGRFSGRQFSNSRSEMNVSTLELGDSALYLCASSFEMNTEAFFGQGTRLTVV.

A single count supports this clonotype. The chain couples TRBV19 to TRBJ2-1; the D gene is possibly TRBD2 (6 bases). The germline V gene encodes CDR1 LNHDA and CDR2 SQIVND (reference sequence). The V and J ends lost 5 bases and 9 bases respectively, with 11 bases between them. The CDR3 consists of 12 residues. CDR3 nucleotide sequence: TGTGCCAGTAGTCTACTCGGGGGTGAGCAGTTCTTC. The encoded protein is CASSLLGGEQFF.

The sample holds many counts of this clonotype. The chain joins TRBV5-8 to TRBJ1-6; 7 bases agree with TRBD1. V shed 4 bases and J 9 bases; nucleotides not matched to a gene: 10. CDR1 is SGHTS, CDR2 YDEGEE, per germline. The CDR3 has 15 amino acids. The CDR3 spells CASSIPTGKGSPLHF. In DNA, the CDR3 is TGTGCCAGCAGCATCCCGACAGGGAAAGGTTCACCCCTCCACTTT.